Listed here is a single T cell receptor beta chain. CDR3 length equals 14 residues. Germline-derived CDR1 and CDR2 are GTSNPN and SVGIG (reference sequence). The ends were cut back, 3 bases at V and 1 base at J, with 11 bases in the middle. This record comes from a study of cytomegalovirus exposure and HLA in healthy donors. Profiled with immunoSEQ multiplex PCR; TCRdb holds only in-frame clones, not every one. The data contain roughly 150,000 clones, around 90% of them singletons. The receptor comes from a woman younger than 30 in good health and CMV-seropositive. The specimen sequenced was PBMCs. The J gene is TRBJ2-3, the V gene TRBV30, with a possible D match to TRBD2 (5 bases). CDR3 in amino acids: CAWRGGFGTDTQYF. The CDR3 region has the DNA TGTGCCTGGAGAGGCGGGTTTGGCACAGATACGCAGTATTTT.